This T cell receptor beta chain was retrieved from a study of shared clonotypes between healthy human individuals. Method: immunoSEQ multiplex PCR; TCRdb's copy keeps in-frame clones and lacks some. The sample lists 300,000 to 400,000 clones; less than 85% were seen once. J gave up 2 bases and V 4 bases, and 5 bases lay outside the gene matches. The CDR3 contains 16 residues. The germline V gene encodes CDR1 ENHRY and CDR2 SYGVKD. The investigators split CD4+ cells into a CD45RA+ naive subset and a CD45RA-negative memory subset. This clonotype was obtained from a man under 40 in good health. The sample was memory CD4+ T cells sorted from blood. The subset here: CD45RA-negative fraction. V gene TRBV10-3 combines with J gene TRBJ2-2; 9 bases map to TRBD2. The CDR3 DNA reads TGTGCCATCAGTGGGGCTAGCGGGGCCAACACCGGGGAGCTGTTTTTT. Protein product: CAISGASGANTGELFF.